This T cell receptor (beta chain) was sequenced in a study of T cells in Graves' hyperthyroidism and ophthalmopathy. Study results and limitations: The majority of expanded thyroid clonotypes above 0.001 also appeared in blood.

Stable Graves' hyperthyroidism meant no ophthalmopathy progression within 18 months. Exclusion followed for patients with uncontrolled infection, other autoimmune disease, pregnancy or lactation. Germline V lookup: CDR1 SEHNR, CDR2 FQNEAQ (reference sequence). This CDR3 spans 11 amino acids. To note about this clonotype: Its antigen is unidentified. One end of the junction is discordant with germline, which a read error may explain.

RNA transcripts were the template for amplifying TCR beta CDR3 regions. A set of HTBI primers served as the primers for a first-round RT-PCR of the TCR CDR3. TCRdb passed the multiplex PCR reads through MiXCR, listing each CDR3 protein once. The sample holds some 510,000 distinct CDR3 sequences, about half seen once. This clonotype was sampled from a woman between 18 and 29 years old with Graves' hyperthyroidism. What was sequenced was peripheral blood or thyroid tissue (not recorded which). V is TRBV7-9 and J is TRBJ1-2; D ambiguous. Written as DNA, the CDR3 is TGTGCCAACAGCTTGCGAACGGGCTACACCTTC. It translates to CANSLRTGYTF.